These 3 T cell receptor beta chains originate from one sample sequenced in a study of PD-L1 blockade in urothelial cancer. Clones were read by immunoSEQ multiplex PCR, and TCRdb kept only the in-frame ones, dropping some. The table shows around 120,000 clones, with 75% to 90% occurring only once. Time point described: peripheral blood 6 weeks after treatment start. This sample comprised PBMCs, obtained around atezolizumab (anti-PD-L1) treatment. These receptors originate from a man aged 60 to 69 with urothelial cancer.

The chain joins TRBV12-5 to TRBJ1-5; a possible D gene is TRBD1 (6 bases). From germline, CDR1 is LGHNT and CDR2 FRNRAP. There are 14 residues in the CDR3. V shed 5 bases and J shed 4 bases, with 12 bases lying between them. The CDR3 region has the DNA TGTGCTAGTGGTCGACAGGACCCGAATCAGCCCCAGCATTTT. Amino acids: CASGRQDPNQPQHF.

In its sample, this clone was seen once. The gene calls are TRBV27 and TRBJ2-2; 14 bases line up with TRBD2. This CDR3 contains 20 residues. Germline CDR1 and CDR2: MNHEY and SMNVEV (reference sequence). V dropped 4 bases and J dropped 3; count of bases not matched to a gene: 13. The chain's CDR3 is CASSSTGSRGLAGDTGELFF. CDR3 nucleotides: TGTGCCAGCAGTTCAACAGGGAGTCGGGGACTAGCGGGAGACACCGGGGAGCTGTTTTTT.

The chain couples TRBV29-1 to TRBJ1-2, with 9 bases matching TRBD1. CDR1 is SQVTM, CDR2 ANQGSEA, per germline. The junction had 17 bases not matched to a gene; V was cut back by 7 bases and J by 5 bases. The CDR3 totals 16 residues. The CDR3: CSGTVGQGSSAYGYTF. The CDR3 DNA reads as TGCAGCGGGACGGTCGGACAGGGGTCCTCCGCTTATGGCTACACCTTC.